The rows below give T cell receptor beta chains drawn from one sample of a study of T cell responses to AZD1222 COVID-19 vaccine. TCRdb's table, derived via immunoSEQ multiplex PCR, lists solely in-frame clones and lacks some. The sample consists of 120,000 to 150,000 clones, approximately 88% of them appearing once. Specimen: peripheral blood, collected on day 0 of MenACWY control vaccination. These receptors were obtained from an adult in good health. The CDR3 runs from the conserved cysteine through the conserved F or W. Each record gives: J gene, D gene, V gene, clone size, CDR3 DNA, CDR3 protein. The D gene is left open where the match is weak. A row's size may be missing; if present it is once, few, many or a size class.

>TRBJ1-1|TRBD1|TRBV6-5|-
TGTGCCAGCAGGCCCGGGACAGTGAGGAGGACTGAAGCTTTCTTT
CASRPGTVRRTEAFF
>TRBJ2-7|-|TRBV7-3|-
TGTGCCAGCAGCTTATCGGGCAACTCCTACGAGCAGTACTTC
CASSLSGNSYEQYF
>TRBJ2-2|-|TRBV12-2|-
TGTGCAAGTCGCTTGGCGGGACTAGCTAAGACCGGGGAGCTGTTTTTT
CASRLAGLAKTGELFF
>TRBJ1-2|-|TRBV2|-
TGTGCCAGCAGCGAATCCGGGACGACCTATGGCTACACCTTC
CASSESGTTYGYTF
>TRBJ2-5|-|TRBV7-2|-
TGTGCCAGCAGCTTAGCGGGGTGGGGGGAGACCCAGTACTTC
CASSLAGWGETQYF
>TRBJ1-1|-|TRBV3-1/TRBV3-2|-
TGTGCCAGCAGCCAAGGTGGAGTTAGGGCTGAAGCTTTCTTT
CASSQGGVRAEAFF
>TRBJ2-7|-|TRBV6-5|-
TGTGCCAGCGGAGATTCCTACGAGCAGTACTTC
CASGDSYEQYF
>TRBJ1-2|-|TRBV6-5|-
TGTGCCAGCAGTTATACGGACCAAGACCTTAACTATGGCTACACCTTC
CASSYTDQDLNYGYTF
>TRBJ1-5|-|TRBV2|-
TGTGCCAGCAGTGACTACGAACGTCAGCCCCAGCATTTT
CASSDYERQPQHF
>TRBJ2-7|-|TRBV5-8|-
TGTGCCAGCAGCCCCTCCCTTCGGGGGTATTCCTACGAGCAGTACTTC
CASSPSLRGYSYEQYF
>TRBJ1-4|-|TRBV20-1|-
TGCAGTGCGCTTCGGAATGAAAAACTGTTTTTT
CSALRNEKLFF
>TRBJ1-4|-|TRBV4-1|-
TGCGCCAGCAGCCCATCCCCGTCGAGGGGCCCTGGGGAAAAACTGTTTTTT
CASSPSPSRGPGEKLFF
>TRBJ2-1|TRBD2|TRBV7-2|-
TGTGCCAGCAGCGGGGGACTAGCGGGAGTCGGTGAGCAGTTCTTC
CASSGGLAGVGEQFF
>TRBJ2-3|-|TRBV7-2|-
TGTGCCAGCGGATACACAGATACGCAGTATTTT
CASGYTDTQYF
>TRBJ1-5|-|TRBV15|-
TGTGCCACCAGCCCAGCCACCCTTGGCAGCAATCAGCCCCAGCATTTT
CATSPATLGSNQPQHF
>TRBJ1-2|-|TRBV12-3/TRBV12-4|-
TGTGCCAGCAGTTTTAACACGGGTAGTGGCTACACCTTC
CASSFNTGSGYTF
>TRBJ2-5|TRBD2|TRBV5-4|-
TGTGCCAGCAGCCAAGGGACTAGCGGGGGGGCAAAAGAGACCCAGTACTTC
CASSQGTSGGAKETQYF
>TRBJ1-1|-|TRBV5-1|few
TGCGCCAGCAGCATAGACGGGGGTCCCACTGAAGCTTTCTTT
CASSIDGGPTEAFF
>TRBJ1-2|-|TRBV7-2|-
TGTGCCAGCAGCTTAAGGACAGCAGCTTTATATGGCTACACCTTC
CASSLRTAALYGYTF
>TRBJ2-2|TRBD1|TRBV5-4|-
TGTGCCAGCAGCGCGGGACAGGGAGACACCGGGGAGCTGTTTTTT
CASSAGQGDTGELFF